This T cell receptor (beta chain) was profiled in a study of T cells after yellow fever vaccination. On the study more broadly: SMART-Seq v4 Ultra Low Input handled preparation of low-cell-number fractions. Findings and limits, study-wide: Booster sampling recovered most clones from primary vaccination (approximately 97% CD4, over 75% CD8).

This clonotype was seen a few times. Its antigen is unidentified. CDR1 is SGHRS and CDR2 is YFSETQ in the germline V gene. This CDR3 spans 14 amino acids. The V gene lost 0 bases and the J gene lost 5 bases, with 11 bases spanning the gap. The study made its TCR cDNA through 5'RACE template switching. That step introduced a universal primer site along with UMIs. A single record per CDR3 protein comes from TCRdb applying MiXCR to the 5' RACE reads. Of roughly 160,000 distinct CDR3 sequences in the sample, about 7% were seen once. Source: CD4+ T cells sorted from PBMCs, taken 5 days after the first yellow fever vaccination. The clonotype comes from a man aged 18 to 29 who received the YFV17D yellow fever vaccine. V and J are TRBV5-1 and TRBJ1-1, with D perhaps TRBD1 (6 bases). The CDR3 DNA sequence: TGCGCCAGCAGCTTGGAAACAGGGCGGACTGAAGCTTTCTTT. This translates into CASSLETGRTEAFF.